A selection of T cell receptor beta chains follows, all from one sample in a study of blood T cell repertoires in COVID-19. This table comes from immunoSEQ multiplex PCR, and its TCRdb copy is limited to in-frame clones, with some not included. The top ten hold roughly 31% of the sample, which has 15,000 to 16,000 clones, approximately 76% seen once. Sequenced material: peripheral blood. Source of these receptors: a man in his 70s with active or convalescent COVID-19. Each CDR3 is given with its conserved first and last residue. The D gene is left open where the match is weak. Clone sizes are given selectively: once, few, many, or a class where the clone is expanded.

NA TRBJ1-1 TRBV2 NA CASSEEEGFTEAFF TGTGCCAGCAGTGAAGAGGAGGGGTTCACTGAAGCTTTCTTT
few TRBJ1-2 TRBV19 NA CASTEGGARGYTF TGTGCCAGTACCGAAGGGGGGGCAAGGGGCTACACCTTC
few TRBJ2-1 TRBV6-1 TRBD2 CASSDPPSGREFF TGTGCCAGCAGTGATCCCCCTAGCGGGAGAGAGTTCTTC
NA TRBJ2-7 TRBV29-1 NA CSVGIAFSSYEQYF TGCAGCGTTGGGATAGCGTTCAGCTCCTACGAGCAGTACTTC
few TRBJ2-1 TRBV29-1 TRBD2 CSGVSGNEQFF TGCAGCGGGGTTAGCGGGAATGAGCAGTTCTTC
once TRBJ1-6 TRBV7-2 NA CASSLEQGNSPLHF TGTGCCAGCAGCTTAGAACAGGGTAATTCACCCCTCCACTTT
NA TRBJ1-1 TRBV7-9 NA CASSSHGGRTEAFF TGTGCCAGCAGCTCACACGGAGGGAGGACTGAAGCTTTCTTT
NA TRBJ1-1 TRBV6-5 TRBD1 CASSSPRQGSYEAFF TGTGCCAGCAGTTCTCCCCGACAGGGGTCATATGAAGCTTTCTTT
NA TRBJ1-2 TRBV18 NA CASSLGTGDGGYTF TGTGCCAGCTCACTCGGGACGGGGGATGGAGGCTACACCTTC
NA TRBJ1-1 TRBV19 TRBD1 CATGTGLLNTEAFF TGTGCCACGGGGACAGGCTTACTTAACACTGAAGCTTTCTTT
NA TRBJ1-4 TRBV5-6 NA CASSLMGEGEKLFF TGTGCCAGCAGCTTGATGGGAGAGGGTGAAAAACTGTTTTTT
NA TRBJ1-5 TRBV30 TRBD1 CAWSGQGRQPQHF TGTGCCTGGTCTGGACAGGGGCGGCAGCCCCAGCATTTT
NA TRBJ2-3 TRBV5-5 TRBD2 CASSLDPSRGGTDTQYF TGTGCCAGCAGCTTGGACCCCTCGCGCGGGGGAACAGATACGCAGTATTTT
NA TRBJ1-4 TRBV9 NA CASSPLSGTNEKLFF TGTGCCAGCAGCCCACTCTCAGGGACTAATGAAAAACTGTTTTTT
few TRBJ2-5 TRBV11-3 NA CASSGTNRETQYF TGTGCCAGCAGCGGGACAAATCGGGAGACCCAGTACTTC
NA TRBJ1-2 TRBV4-1 NA CASSQEAGSFNYGYTF TGCGCCAGCAGCCAAGAAGCAGGCTCCTTTAACTATGGCTACACCTTC
NA TRBJ1-1 TRBV29-1 TRBD1 CSAAKGARAEAFF TGCAGCGCGGCTAAGGGGGCGCGCGCTGAAGCTTTCTTT
NA TRBJ2-3 TRBV2 NA CASSDLGNTQYF TGTGCCAGCAGTGATTTGGGCAATACGCAGTATTTT
NA TRBJ2-3 TRBV2 TRBD1 CASSEFQGGTDTQYF TGTGCCAGCAGTGAGTTCCAGGGGGGCACAGATACGCAGTATTTT
NA TRBJ2-1 TRBV5-5 NA CASSPEVTFSYNEQFF TGTGCCAGCAGCCCGGAGGTGACCTTCTCCTACAATGAGCAGTTCTTC
few TRBJ2-2 TRBV7-9 NA CASPNRAETGELFF TGTGCCAGCCCCAACAGGGCGGAGACCGGGGAGCTGTTTTTT
NA TRBJ1-6 TRBV7-9 NA CASGREGRDNSPLHF TGTGCCAGCGGAAGAGAGGGTAGGGATAATTCACCCCTCCACTTT
many TRBJ2-5 TRBV4-3 TRBD2 CASSQDPAGGQETQYF TGCGCCAGCAGCCAAGACCCCGCGGGGGGGCAGGAGACCCAGTACTTC
few TRBJ2-2 TRBV9 TRBD1 CASSPTGTSGELFF TGTGCCAGCAGCCCGACAGGGACGTCCGGGGAGCTGTTTTTT
NA TRBJ2-3 TRBV6-5 TRBD2 CGLRRGDTNTQYF TGTGGTCTGAGGCGGGGGGACACAAATACGCAGTATTTT
NA TRBJ1-1 TRBV6-1 TRBD1 CASSEVDRGRRSLMNTEAFF TGTGCCAGCAGTGAGGTCGACAGGGGGCGAAGGTCCTTAATGAACACTGAAGCTTTCTTT
NA TRBJ2-3 TRBV4-2 NA CASSQQRSSGTDTQYF TGTGCCAGCAGCCAACAAAGGAGTTCGGGGACAGATACGCAGTATTTT
NA TRBJ2-5 TRBV7-2 TRBD1 CASSLEGRGLETQYF TGTGCCAGCAGCTTAGAGGGCAGGGGGCTTGAGACCCAGTACTTC